Listed below are T cell receptor beta chains from one sample, sequenced in a study of regulatory T cells in long-lasting Graves disease. One entry per CDR3 protein, called by TCRdb with MiXCR from the multiplex PCR reads. The table lists more than 350,000 distinct CDR3 sequences, 20% to 25% of them singletons. The sample in question was peripheral blood mononuclear cells (PBMCs), obtained when the disease was refractory, from a patient treated with antithyroid drugs. The origin of the receptors is a female donor with Graves disease. Both conserved end residues are part of each CDR3. The D gene is left open where the match is weak. Clone sizes are given selectively: once, few, many, or a class where the clone is expanded.

j_call d_call clone_size v_call cdr3_nt cdr3_aa
TRBJ2-5 . many TRBV15 TGTGCCACCAGCAGAGATCGGGGACGGCAAGAGACCCAGTACTTC CATSRDRGRQETQYF
TRBJ2-6 . many TRBV7-2 TGTGCCAGCAGCTTATCCGGCAGTCGTCTCTCTGGGGCCAACGTCCTGACTTTC CASSLSGSRLSGANVLTF
TRBJ1-4 TRBD1 few TRBV5-1 TGCGCCAGCAGCTCTGAAACAGGGGCTAAACTGTTTTTT CASSSETGAKLFF
TRBJ1-1 . few TRBV12-3/TRBV12-4 TGTGCCAGCAGTTCCAGGCTAGGAGCTTTCTTT CASSSRLGAFF
TRBJ1-3 . many TRBV30 TGTGCCTGGAGTGGGGGAAACACCATATATTTT CAWSGGNTIYF
TRBJ1-5 . . TRBV20-1 TGCAGTGCTAGAGCACTGGTCGGAAGCAATCAGCCCCAGCATTTT CSARALVGSNQPQHF
TRBJ1-1 . many TRBV6-5 TGTGCCAGCAGTTTGTACTCCCGAAACACTGAAGCTTTCTTT CASSLYSRNTEAFF
TRBJ2-7 TRBD2 few TRBV7-9 TGTGCCAGCAGCACAGGACTAGCGGGACTTGCCTACGAGCAGTACTTC CASSTGLAGLAYEQYF
TRBJ1-6 . many TRBV28 TGTGCCAGCGGCTCCGGGACATTCGGCTCACCCCTCCACTTT CASGSGTFGSPLHF
TRBJ2-7 . many TRBV28 TGTGCCAGTACAACCCCGGCCTACGAGCAGTACTTC CASTTPAYEQYF
TRBJ1-1 TRBD1 many TRBV20-1 TGCAGTGCTACTGGACAGGGTGGGGACACTGAAGCTTTCTTT CSATGQGGDTEAFF
TRBJ2-5 . many TRBV9 TGTGCCAGCAGCGTAGCAGGGGTGGAGACCCAGTACTTC CASSVAGVETQYF
TRBJ2-5 TRBD2 many TRBV29-1 TGCAGCGCCGGACTAGCGGGAGTTGGAGAGACCCAGTACTTC CSAGLAGVGETQYF
TRBJ1-1 TRBD1 once TRBV19 TGTGTCAGTAGTACGGGACAGGGCCCTGAAGCTTTCTTT CVSSTGQGPEAFF
TRBJ1-1 . . TRBV10-3 TGTGCCATCAGTGAGTCGGATCAGGGAGAAGCTTTCTTT CAISESDQGEAFF